A single sample is the source of the 3 T cell receptor beta chains below, sequenced in a study of PD-1 blockade in classical Hodgkin lymphoma. TCRdb keeps only in-frame clones here, not all; method: immunoSEQ multiplex PCR. The table records around 50,000 clones, around 90% of them present only once. Time point meaning: cycle 4 day 1 (C4D1), after more than five weeks of nivolumab. Every patient was affected by relapse after autologous stem cell transplantation, while exposure to brentuximab vedotin was not uniform. The specimen comprised peripheral blood mononuclear cells (PBMCs), sampled before the fourth cycle of nivolumab. The source is a human donor with classical Hodgkin lymphoma.

The V call is TRBV28, the J call TRBJ2-4; TRBD1 matches 7 bases. The V and J ends lost 2 bases and 0 bases, in that order; junction bases with no gene match: 10. There are 18 residues in the CDR3. Germline V lookup: CDR1 MDHEN, CDR2 SYDVKM. In DNA form, the CDR3 reads TGTGCCAGCAGTTTAGATAGGGACAGAGGACTAGCCAAAAACATTCAGTACTTC. Amino acid sequence: CASSLDRDRGLAKNIQYF.

This chain's CDR3 is CAWSPRAMGTVIVNEQYF. The CDR3 nucleotides read TGTGCCTGGAGCCCCCGGGCTATGGGGACGGTGATAGTAAACGAGCAGTACTTC. This rearrangement joins TRBV30 to TRBJ2-7; D possibly matches TRBD1 or TRBD2 (5 bases each). Looked up from germline, CDR1 is GTSNPN and CDR2 is SVGIG (reference sequence). Trimming pared 3 bases from V and 5 bases from J, leaving 29 bases between. The CDR3 length is 18 residues. The complete variable domain, with remaining parts taken from reference TRBV30 and TRBJ2-7, reads SQTIHQWPATLVQPVGSPLSLECTVEGTSNPNLYWYRQAAGRGLQLLFYSVGIGQISSEVPQNLSASRPQDRQFILSSKKLLLSDSGFYLCAWSPRAMGTVIVNEQYFGPGTRLTVT.

The chain couples TRBV11-3 to TRBJ2-3; 9 nucleotides align to TRBD2. J was trimmed by 2 bases and V by 5 bases; bases with no gene match: 11. CDR3 length: 17 residues. Germline CDR1 SGHNT, CDR2 YENEEA. The CDR3 DNA reads TGTGCCAGCAGCCCCGAAGTACTAGCGGGCTCCACAGATACGCAGTATTTT. It is translated as CASSPEVLAGSTDTQYF.